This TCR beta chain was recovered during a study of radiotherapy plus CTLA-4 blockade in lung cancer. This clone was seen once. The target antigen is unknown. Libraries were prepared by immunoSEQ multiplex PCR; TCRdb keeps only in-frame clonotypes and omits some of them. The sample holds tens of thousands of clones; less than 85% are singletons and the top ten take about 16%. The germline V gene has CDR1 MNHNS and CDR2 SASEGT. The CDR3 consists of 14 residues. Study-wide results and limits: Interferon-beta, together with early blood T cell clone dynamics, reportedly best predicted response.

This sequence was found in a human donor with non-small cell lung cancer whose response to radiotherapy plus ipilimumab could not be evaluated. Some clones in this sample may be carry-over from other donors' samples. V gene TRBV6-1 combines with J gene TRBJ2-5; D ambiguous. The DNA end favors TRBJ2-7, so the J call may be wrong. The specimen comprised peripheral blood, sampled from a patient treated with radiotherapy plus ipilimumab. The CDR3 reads CASSEGLPSYEQYF. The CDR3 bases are TGTGCCAGCAGTGAAGGATTACCCTCCTACGAGCAGTACTTC.